This T cell receptor (beta chain) came from a study of blood T cell repertoires in COVID-19. The table lists this clone with a few counts. The germline V gene encodes CDR1 SEHNR and CDR2 FQNEAQ (reference sequence). This CDR3 region has 14 residues. J was trimmed by 7 bases and V by 6 bases; bases with no gene match: 9. Clones were read by immunoSEQ multiplex PCR, and TCRdb kept only the in-frame ones, dropping some. The sample lists 200,000 to 250,000 clones; about 89% were seen once. The chain recombines TRBV7-9 with TRBJ2-7; 10 bases line up with TRBD2. Sequencing used PBMCs or T cells enriched from blood (not recorded which). The sequence was collected from a woman under 30 who had recovered from COVID-19. The CDR3 DNA reads TGTGCCAGCAGGACCCTAGCGGGGGTTGATGAGCAGTACTTC. The encoded protein is CASRTLAGVDEQYF.